This T cell receptor beta chain emerged from a study of technical replicates of blood from a few donors. The protocol was immunoSEQ multiplex PCR, while the TCRdb copy is restricted to in-frame clones and leaves out a portion. The table has some 70,000 clones, 88% seen once; the top ten hold 4.6%. Trimming took off 0 bases at V and 0 bases at J, with 9 bases between the two ends. The germline V gene encodes CDR1 LGHNA and CDR2 YSLEER. This CDR3 spans 16 amino acids. The chain recombines TRBV4-3 with TRBJ1-3; the D gene is possibly TRBD1 (6 bases). This receptor was identified in a human donor in good health. Some clones in this sample may be carry-over from other donors' samples. Sequencing was done on a sample of PBMCs. The CDR3 nucleotides read TGCGCCAGCAGCCAAGATCGGACAGTCTCTGGAAACACCATATATTTT. Protein product: CASSQDRTVSGNTIYF.